This T cell receptor (beta chain) was captured in a study of neurological immune-mediated disorders. 5'RACE with 10-nucleotide random UMIs generated the cDNA. One entry per CDR3 protein, called by TCRdb with MiXCR from the 5' RACE reads. This sample yields about 74,000 distinct CDR3 sequences, of which 4% to 6% are seen a single time; less than 8% belongs to the top ten. Trimming pared 4 bases from V and 3 bases from J, leaving 7 bases between. This CDR3 is 12 amino acids long. Germline V gene sequence: CDR1 SGHNT, CDR2 YYREEE (reference sequence). Notes on the study in general: The repertoires of 18 of 34 multiple sclerosis patients were placed by phylogenetic grouping in a single related-CDR3 cluster, which may be a signature. For the multiple sclerosis repertoire cluster, an association with any clinical or MRI feature was absent.

The sample holds many counts of this clonotype. The antigen is not known. The chain joins TRBV5-4 to TRBJ1-1, with D hard to call. Sequenced input: PBMCs. This sequence was found in a man between 18 and 35 years old with multiple sclerosis. The CDR3 region has the DNA TGTGCCAGCAGCCTCGCGGACACTGAAGCTTTCTTT. Translating it yields CASSLADTEAFF.